This T cell receptor beta chain was documented in a study of shared clonotypes between healthy human individuals. Method: immunoSEQ multiplex PCR; TCRdb's copy keeps in-frame clones and lacks some. The data contain approximately 2.5 million clones, roughly 93% of them seen just once; the ten biggest clones take up about 0.34%. For this clone: No antigen is known for it.

CDR1 and CDR2 (germline): SGHRS, YFSETQ. Trimming cost V 4 bases and J 4 bases; bases outside gene matches: 8. The CDR3 is 16 residues long. Study-level points and caveats: Generation probabilities were higher for clonotypes shared across all four sorted-subset donors than for unshared ones.

This TCR was sampled from a man between 18 and 29 years old in good health. Some clones in this sample may be carry-over from other donors' samples. This chain links TRBV5-1 with TRBJ2-5; TRBD2 agrees at 12 bases. Source material: naive CD4+ T cells from PBMCs. Subset described: CD45RA+ positively selected. CDR3 nucleotides: TGCGCCAGCAGCATCAGGACTAGCGGGAAAGGAGAGACCCAGTACTTC. Protein product: CASSIRTSGKGETQYF.